Sequencing of this T cell receptor (beta chain) was carried out in a study of persistence of HIV-infected CD4 T cells. Study information: Suppressive ART had lasted a median of roughly 8 years. Antigen stimulation activated a lower proportion of cells, more of them memory, than anti-CD3/anti-CD28 stimulation. Study-wide results and caveats: Degenerate expanded CDR3beta sequences were enriched among CMV- and Gag-responding cells.

The CDR3 contains 13 residues. Trimming shortened V by 6 bases and J by 5 bases, and 13 bases separated the two germline ends. The germline V gene encodes CDR1 MNHEY and CDR2 SVGAGI. This nonspecific control used anti-CD3/anti-CD28 bead stimulation of CD4+ T cells. Responding CD4+ T cells were sorted by upregulation of both CD40 ligand and CD69. Before stimulation, PBMCs underwent CD8+ T cell depletion. The immunoSEQ assay was version 4, run in survey mode. Measured with immunoSEQ multiplex PCR; TCRdb has only the in-frame clones, and not every one. The table has 37,000 or so clones, 80% to 90% seen once. Points on this clone: Its matching antigen is unknown.

V is TRBV6-5 and J is TRBJ1-2; D possibly corresponds to TRBD1 (5 bases). The specimen comprised CD4+ T cells sorted from PBMCs after roughly 20-hour stimulation, sampled from a patient who received antiretroviral therapy. The sequence was collected from an adult man with HIV who was CMV-seropositive. The CDR3 loop is CASSTGPRYGYTF. CDR3 coding DNA: TGTGCCAGCAGCACAGGCCCTAGGTATGGCTACACCTTC.